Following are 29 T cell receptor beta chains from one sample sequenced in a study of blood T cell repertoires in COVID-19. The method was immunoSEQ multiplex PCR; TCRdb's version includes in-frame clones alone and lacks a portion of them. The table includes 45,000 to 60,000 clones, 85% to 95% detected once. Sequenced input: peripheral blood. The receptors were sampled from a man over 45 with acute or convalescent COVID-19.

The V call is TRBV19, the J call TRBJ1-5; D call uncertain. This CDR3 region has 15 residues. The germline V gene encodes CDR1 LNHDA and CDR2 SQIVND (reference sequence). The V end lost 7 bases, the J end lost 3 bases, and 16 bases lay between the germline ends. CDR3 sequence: CASKFGEGFNQPQHF. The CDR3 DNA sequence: TGTGCCAGTAAATTCGGGGAAGGTTTCAATCAGCCCCAGCATTTT.

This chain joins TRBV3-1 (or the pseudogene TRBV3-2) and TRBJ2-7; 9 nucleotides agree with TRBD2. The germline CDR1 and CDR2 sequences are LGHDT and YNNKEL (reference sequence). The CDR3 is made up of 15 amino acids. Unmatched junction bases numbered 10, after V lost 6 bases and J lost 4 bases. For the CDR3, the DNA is TGTGCCAGCAGACGTGGGACTAGCTATACTTACGAGCAGTACTTC. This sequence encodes CASRRGTSYTYEQYF.

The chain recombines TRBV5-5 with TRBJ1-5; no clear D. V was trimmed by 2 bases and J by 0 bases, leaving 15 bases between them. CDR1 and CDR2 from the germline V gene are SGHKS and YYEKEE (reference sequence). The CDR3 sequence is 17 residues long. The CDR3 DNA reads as TGTGCCAGCAGCTTTAACCGGGAGCGAAATAGCAATCAGCCCCAGCATTTT. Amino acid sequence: CASSFNRERNSNQPQHF.

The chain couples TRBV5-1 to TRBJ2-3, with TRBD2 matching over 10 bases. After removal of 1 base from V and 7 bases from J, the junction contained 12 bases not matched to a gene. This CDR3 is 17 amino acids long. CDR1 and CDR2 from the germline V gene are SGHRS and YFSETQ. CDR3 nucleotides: TGCGCCAGCAGCTTGCCACTTACTAGCGGGGTCCGAAATACGCAGTATTTT. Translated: CASSLPLTSGVRNTQYF.

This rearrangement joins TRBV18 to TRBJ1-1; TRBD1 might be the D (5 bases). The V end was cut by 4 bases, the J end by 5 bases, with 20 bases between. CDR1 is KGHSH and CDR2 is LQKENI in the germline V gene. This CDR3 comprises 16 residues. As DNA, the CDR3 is TGTGCCAGCTCACTCGCTCGCAGGGCCGGGGGGACTGAAGCTTTCTTT. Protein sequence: CASSLARRAGGTEAFF.

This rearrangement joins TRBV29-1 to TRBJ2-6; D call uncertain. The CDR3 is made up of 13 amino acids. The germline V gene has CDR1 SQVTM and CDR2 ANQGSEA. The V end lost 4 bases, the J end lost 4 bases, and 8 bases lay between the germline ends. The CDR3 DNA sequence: TGCAGCGTTGGTGGGCTAGGGGCCAACGTCCTGACTTTC. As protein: CSVGGLGANVLTF.

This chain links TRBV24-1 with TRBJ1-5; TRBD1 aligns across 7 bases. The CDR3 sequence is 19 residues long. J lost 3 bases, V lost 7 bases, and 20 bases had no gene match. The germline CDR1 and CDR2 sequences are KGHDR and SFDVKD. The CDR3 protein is CATSGTTGAPQGINQPQHF. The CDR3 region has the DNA TGTGCCACCAGCGGTACCACAGGGGCGCCCCAAGGGATCAATCAGCCCCAGCATTTT.

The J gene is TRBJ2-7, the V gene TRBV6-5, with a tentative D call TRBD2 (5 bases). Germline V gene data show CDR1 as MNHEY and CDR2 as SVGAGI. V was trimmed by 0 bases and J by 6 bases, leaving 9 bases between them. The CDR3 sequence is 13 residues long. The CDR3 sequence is CASSYSFGIEQYF. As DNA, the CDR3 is TGTGCCAGCAGTTACTCGTTCGGGATCGAGCAGTACTTC.

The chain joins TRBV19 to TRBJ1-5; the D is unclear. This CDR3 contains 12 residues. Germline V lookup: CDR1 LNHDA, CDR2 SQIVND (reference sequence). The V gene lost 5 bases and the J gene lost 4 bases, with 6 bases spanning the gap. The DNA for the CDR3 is TGTGCCAGTAGTCATAGTAATCAGCCCCAGCATTTT. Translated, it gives CASSHSNQPQHF.

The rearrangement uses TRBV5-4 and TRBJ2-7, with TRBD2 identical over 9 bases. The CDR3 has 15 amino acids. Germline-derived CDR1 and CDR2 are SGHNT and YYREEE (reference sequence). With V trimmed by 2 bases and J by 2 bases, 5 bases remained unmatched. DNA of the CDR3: TGTGCCAGCAGCTTAATGGCGGGGGGGCCCTACGAGCAGTACTTC. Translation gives CASSLMAGGPYEQYF.

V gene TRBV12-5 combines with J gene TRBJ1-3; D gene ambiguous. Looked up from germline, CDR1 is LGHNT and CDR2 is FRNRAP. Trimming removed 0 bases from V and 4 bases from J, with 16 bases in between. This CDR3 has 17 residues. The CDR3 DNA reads TGTGCTAGTGGTTTGGTACTGGGCAGGACTGAAGGAAACACCATATATTTT. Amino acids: CASGLVLGRTEGNTIYF.

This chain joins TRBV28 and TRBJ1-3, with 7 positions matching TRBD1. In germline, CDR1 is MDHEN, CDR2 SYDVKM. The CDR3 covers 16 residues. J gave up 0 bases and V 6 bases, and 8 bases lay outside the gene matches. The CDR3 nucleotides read TGTGCCAGCAGGCCGGGACAGTCCTACTCTGGAAACACCATATATTTT. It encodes CASRPGQSYSGNTIYF.

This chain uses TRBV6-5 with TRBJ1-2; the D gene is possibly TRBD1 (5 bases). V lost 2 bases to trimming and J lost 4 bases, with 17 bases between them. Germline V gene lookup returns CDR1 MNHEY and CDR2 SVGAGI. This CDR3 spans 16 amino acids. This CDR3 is CASSYTSGLQLYGYTF. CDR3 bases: TGTGCCAGCAGTTACACCTCGGGACTCCAACTCTATGGCTACACCTTC.

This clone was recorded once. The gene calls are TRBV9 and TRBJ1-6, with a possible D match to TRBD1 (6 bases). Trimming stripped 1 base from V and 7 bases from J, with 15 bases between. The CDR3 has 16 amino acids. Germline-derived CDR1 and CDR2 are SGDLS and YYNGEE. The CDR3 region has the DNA TGTGCCAGCAGCGTATGGGGGGGCGCCGGGAATTCACCCCTCCACTTT. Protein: CASSVWGGAGNSPLHF.

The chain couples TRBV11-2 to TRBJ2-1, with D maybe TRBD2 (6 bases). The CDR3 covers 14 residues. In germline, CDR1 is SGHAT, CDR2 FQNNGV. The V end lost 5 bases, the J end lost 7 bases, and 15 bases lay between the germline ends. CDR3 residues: CASSDRARGNEQFF. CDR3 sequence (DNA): TGTGCCAGCAGCGACCGGGCCCGGGGGAATGAGCAGTTCTTC.

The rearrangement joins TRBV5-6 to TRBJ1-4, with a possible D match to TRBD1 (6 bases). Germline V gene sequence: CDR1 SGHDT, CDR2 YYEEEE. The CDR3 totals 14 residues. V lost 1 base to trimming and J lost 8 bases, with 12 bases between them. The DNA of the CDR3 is TGTGCCAGCAGCTTGAGGGGGGGTGGCGAAAAACTGTTTTTT. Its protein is CASSLRGGGEKLFF.

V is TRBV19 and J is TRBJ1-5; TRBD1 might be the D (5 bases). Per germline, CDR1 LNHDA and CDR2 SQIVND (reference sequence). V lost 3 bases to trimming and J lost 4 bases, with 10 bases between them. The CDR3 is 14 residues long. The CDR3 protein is CASSIRDLNQPQHF. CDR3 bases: TGTGCCAGTAGTATCAGGGATCTTAATCAGCCCCAGCATTTT.

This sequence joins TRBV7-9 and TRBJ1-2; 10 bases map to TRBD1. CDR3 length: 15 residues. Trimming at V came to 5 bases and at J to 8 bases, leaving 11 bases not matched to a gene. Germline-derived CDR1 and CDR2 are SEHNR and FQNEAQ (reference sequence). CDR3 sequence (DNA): TGTGCCAGCAGCCGAGCCGGGACAGGGGTAGAGGGCTACACCTTC. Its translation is CASSRAGTGVEGYTF.

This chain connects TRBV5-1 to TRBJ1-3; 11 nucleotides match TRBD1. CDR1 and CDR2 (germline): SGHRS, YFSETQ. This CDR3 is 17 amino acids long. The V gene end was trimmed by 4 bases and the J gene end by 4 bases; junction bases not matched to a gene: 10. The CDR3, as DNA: TGCGCCAGCAGCGCGGACAGGGGGCCGTCCTCGGGAAACACCATATATTTT. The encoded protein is CASSADRGPSSGNTIYF.

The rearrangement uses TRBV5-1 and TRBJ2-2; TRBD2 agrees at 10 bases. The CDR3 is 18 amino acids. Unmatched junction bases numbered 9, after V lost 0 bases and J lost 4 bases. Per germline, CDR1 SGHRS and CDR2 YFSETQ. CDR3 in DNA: TGCGCCAGCAGCTTGGGGTCTAGCGGGGGCCTTTTCACCGGGGAGCTGTTTTTT. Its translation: CASSLGSSGGLFTGELFF.

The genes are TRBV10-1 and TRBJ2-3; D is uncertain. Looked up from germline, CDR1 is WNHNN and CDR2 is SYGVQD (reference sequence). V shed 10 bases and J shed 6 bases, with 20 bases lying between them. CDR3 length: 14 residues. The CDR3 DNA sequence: TGCGCCACCTCCGACTCACTCTCCGCGGATACGCAGTATTTT. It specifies CATSDSLSADTQYF.

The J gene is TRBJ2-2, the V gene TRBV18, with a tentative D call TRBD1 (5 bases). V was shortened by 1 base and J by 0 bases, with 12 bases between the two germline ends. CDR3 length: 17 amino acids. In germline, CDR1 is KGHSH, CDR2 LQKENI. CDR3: CASSPRTTASNTGELFF. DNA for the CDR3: TGTGCCAGCTCACCACGAACGACAGCTTCGAACACCGGGGAGCTGTTTTTT.

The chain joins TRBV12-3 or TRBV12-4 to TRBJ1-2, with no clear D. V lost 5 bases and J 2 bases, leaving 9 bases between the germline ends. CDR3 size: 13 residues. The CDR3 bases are TGTGCCAGCAGTATTGGGAGGAACTATGGCTACACCTTC. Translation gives CASSIGRNYGYTF.

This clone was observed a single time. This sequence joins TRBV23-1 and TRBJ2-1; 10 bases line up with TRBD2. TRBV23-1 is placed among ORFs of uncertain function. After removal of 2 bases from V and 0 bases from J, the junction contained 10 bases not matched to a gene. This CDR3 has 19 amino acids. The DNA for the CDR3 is TGCGCCAGCAGTCAACCCCTAGCGGGGGCGCCGAGCTCCTACAATGAGCAGTTCTTC. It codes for CASSQPLAGAPSSYNEQFF.

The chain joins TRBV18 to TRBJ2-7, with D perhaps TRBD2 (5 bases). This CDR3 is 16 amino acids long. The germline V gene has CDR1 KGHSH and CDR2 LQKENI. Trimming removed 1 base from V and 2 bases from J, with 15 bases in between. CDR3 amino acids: CASSPLSGFQPYEQYF. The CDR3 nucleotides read TGTGCCAGCTCACCACTCTCGGGATTCCAGCCCTACGAGCAGTACTTC.

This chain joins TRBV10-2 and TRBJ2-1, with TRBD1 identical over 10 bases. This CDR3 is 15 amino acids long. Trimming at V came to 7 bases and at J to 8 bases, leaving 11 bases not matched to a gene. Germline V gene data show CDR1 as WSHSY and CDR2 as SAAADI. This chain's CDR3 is CASTRTGGFSDEQFF. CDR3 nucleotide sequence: TGCGCCAGCACAAGGACAGGGGGATTTTCGGATGAGCAGTTCTTC.

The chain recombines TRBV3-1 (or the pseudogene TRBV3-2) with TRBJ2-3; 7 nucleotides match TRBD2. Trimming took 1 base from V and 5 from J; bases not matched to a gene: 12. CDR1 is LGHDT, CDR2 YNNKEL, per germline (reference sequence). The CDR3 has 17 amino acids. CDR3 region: CASSQGVAGRVGDTQYF. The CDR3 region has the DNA TGTGCCAGCAGCCAAGGAGTTGCGGGGAGGGTAGGAGATACGCAGTATTTT.

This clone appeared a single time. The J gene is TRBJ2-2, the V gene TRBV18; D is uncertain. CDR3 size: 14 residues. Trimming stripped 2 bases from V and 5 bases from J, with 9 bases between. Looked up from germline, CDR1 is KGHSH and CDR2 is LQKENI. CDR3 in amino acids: CASSPVATTGELFF. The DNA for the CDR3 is TGTGCCAGCTCACCAGTCGCTACGACCGGGGAGCTGTTTTTT.

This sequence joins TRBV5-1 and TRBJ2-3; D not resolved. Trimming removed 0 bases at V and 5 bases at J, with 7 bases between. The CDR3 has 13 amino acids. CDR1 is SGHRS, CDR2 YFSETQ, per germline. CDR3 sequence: CASSLDLRDTQYF. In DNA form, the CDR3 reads TGCGCCAGCAGCTTGGACTTGAGAGATACGCAGTATTTT.